This TCR beta chain was profiled in a study of blood T cell repertoires in COVID-19. The wider study: PBMCs, B-cell-depleted T cells, or T cells provided the cDNA or gDNA that made up the material.

Original processing notes: Estimation of nucleated cell counts relied on the amplification of reference gene primers. Measured with immunoSEQ multiplex PCR; TCRdb has only the in-frame clones, and not every one. Clone size and V and J calls were adopted from that table, with D and trimming inferred from the DNA. The sample comprises around 50,000 clones, around 86% of which are singletons, and just under 3% rests with the top ten. Germline CDR1 and CDR2: SGHVS and FNYEAQ. V lost 5 bases and J lost 1, with 14 bases in between. CDR3 size: 15 residues. This receptor was identified in an elderly woman with acute or convalescent COVID-19. The sample consisted of peripheral blood. The genes are TRBV7-6 and TRBJ1-1, with D possibly TRBD1 on 6 matching bases. CDR3 nucleotide sequence: TGTGCCAGCAGCCCAAGGGGGGGGAAGAACACTGAAGCTTTCTTT. Residues: CASSPRGGKNTEAFF.